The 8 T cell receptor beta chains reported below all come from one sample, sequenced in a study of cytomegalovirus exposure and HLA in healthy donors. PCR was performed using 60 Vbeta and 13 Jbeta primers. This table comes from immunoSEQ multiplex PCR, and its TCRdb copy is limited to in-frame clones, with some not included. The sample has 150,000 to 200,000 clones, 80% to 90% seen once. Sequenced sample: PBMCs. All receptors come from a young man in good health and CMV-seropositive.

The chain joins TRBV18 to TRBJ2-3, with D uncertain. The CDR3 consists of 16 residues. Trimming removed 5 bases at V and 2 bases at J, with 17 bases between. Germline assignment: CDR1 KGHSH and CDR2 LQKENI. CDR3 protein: CASSGGAPGITDTQYF. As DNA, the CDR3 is TGTGCCAGCTCAGGTGGTGCTCCGGGTATCACAGATACGCAGTATTTT.

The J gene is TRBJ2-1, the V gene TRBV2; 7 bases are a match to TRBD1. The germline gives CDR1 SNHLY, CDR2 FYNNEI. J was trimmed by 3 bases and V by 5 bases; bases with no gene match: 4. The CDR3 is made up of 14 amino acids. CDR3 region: CASSPGQSYNEQFF. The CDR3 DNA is TGTGCCAGCAGTCCGGGACAGAGCTACAATGAGCAGTTCTTC. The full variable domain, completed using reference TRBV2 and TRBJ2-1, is EPEVTQTPSHQVTQMGQEVILRCVPISNHLYFYWYRQILGQKVEFLVSFYNNEISEKSEIFDDQFSVERPDGSNFTLKIRSTKLEDSAMYFCASSPGQSYNEQFFGPGTRLTVL.

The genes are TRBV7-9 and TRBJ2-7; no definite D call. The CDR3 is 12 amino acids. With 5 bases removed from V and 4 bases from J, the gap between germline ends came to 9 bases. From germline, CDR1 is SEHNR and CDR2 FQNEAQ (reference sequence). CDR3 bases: TGTGCCAGCAGCCGCCCGGGTTACGAGCAGTACTTC. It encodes CASSRPGYEQYF.

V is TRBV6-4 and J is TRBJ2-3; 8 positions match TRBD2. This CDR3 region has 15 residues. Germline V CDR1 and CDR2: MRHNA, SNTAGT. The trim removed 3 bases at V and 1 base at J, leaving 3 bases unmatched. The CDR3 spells CASSDRAGGTDTQYF. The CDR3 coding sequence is TGTGCCAGCAGTGATAGAGCGGGAGGCACAGATACGCAGTATTTT.

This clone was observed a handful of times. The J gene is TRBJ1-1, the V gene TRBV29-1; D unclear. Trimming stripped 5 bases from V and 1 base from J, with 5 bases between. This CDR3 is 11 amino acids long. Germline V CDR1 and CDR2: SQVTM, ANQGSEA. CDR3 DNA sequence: TGCAGCGTTAAACAGAACACTGAAGCTTTCTTT. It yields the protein CSVKQNTEAFF.

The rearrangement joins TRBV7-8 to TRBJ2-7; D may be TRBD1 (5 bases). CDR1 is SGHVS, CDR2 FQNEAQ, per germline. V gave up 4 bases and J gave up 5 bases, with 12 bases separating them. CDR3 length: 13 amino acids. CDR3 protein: CASSSEGADEQYF. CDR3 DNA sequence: TGTGCCAGCAGCTCCGAAGGGGCGGACGAGCAGTACTTC.

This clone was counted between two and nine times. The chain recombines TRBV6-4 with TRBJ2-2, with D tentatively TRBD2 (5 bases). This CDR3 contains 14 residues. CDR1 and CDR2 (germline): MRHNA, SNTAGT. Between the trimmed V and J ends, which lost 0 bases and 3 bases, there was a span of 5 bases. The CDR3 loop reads CASSDSADTGELFF. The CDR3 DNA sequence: TGTGCCAGCAGTGACTCAGCGGACACCGGGGAGCTGTTTTTT.

Here the CDR3 reads CASSETGGASKNIQYF. The CDR3 DNA reads as TGTGCCAGCAGTGAGACAGGGGGCGCGTCCAAAAACATTCAGTACTTC. The V gene is TRBV2, the J gene TRBJ2-4; 10 nucleotides line up with TRBD1. There are 16 residues in the CDR3. Germline loops: CDR1 SNHLY, CDR2 FYNNEI. Germline trimming cut 3 bases from V and 2 bases from J; bases unmatched to any gene: 4.